The clone carrying this T cell receptor beta chain was observed a handful of times. The target antigen is unknown. The junction departs from germline at one end; a sequencing error may be responsible. The CDR3 runs to 14 residues. The germline CDR1 and CDR2 sequences are DFQATT and SNEGSKA (reference sequence). TCRdb called the 5' RACE reads again in MiXCR, with one record for every CDR3 protein. Among 300,000 or so distinct CDR3 sequences listed, around 6.8% were seen once. These data belong to a study of T cells after yellow fever vaccination. Overall study results and limits: Post-booster samples contained most primary-vaccination clones (more than 95% CD4, roughly 88% CD8).

The clonotype was recovered from a man between 18 and 35 years old who received the YFV17D yellow fever vaccine. The starting material was PBMCs, obtained about 49 days after the first yellow fever vaccination. V gene TRBV20-1 combines with J gene TRBJ2-2, with 12 positions matching TRBD2. The CDR3 sequence is CSALAGGNAGELFF. DNA for the CDR3: TGCAGTGCTCTAGCGGGGGGGAACGCCGGGGAGCTGTTTTTT.